This T cell receptor (beta chain) derives from a study of cytomegalovirus exposure and HLA in healthy donors. Findings and limits, study-wide: When presence/absence was analysed, sequencing depth was taken to be roughly uniform across donors.

Concerning this clone itself: Its specificity is unknown.

It was with 60 Vbeta and 13 Jbeta primers that the PCR ran. Libraries were prepared by immunoSEQ multiplex PCR; TCRdb keeps only in-frame clonotypes and omits some of them. The profile shows under 200,000 clones, around 80% of them singletons. Germline CDR1 and CDR2: SQVTM and ANQGSEA. The CDR3 has 12 residues. V was clipped by 4 bases and J by 4 bases, with 8 bases between them. This sequence was found in a middle-aged man in good health and CMV-seronegative. V gene TRBV29-1 combines with J gene TRBJ2-1; D is possibly TRBD1 (6 bases). Sequencing was performed on PBMCs. The DNA of the CDR3 is TGCAGCGTTGGAGGGGGATACAATGAGCAGTTCTTC. This sequence encodes CSVGGGYNEQFF.